These 26 T cell receptor beta chains were all obtained from the same sample, sequenced in a study of control samples from healthy donors and cancer patients. Profiled with immunoSEQ multiplex PCR; TCRdb holds only in-frame clones, not every one. This table has fewer than 150,000 clones, around 90% appearing once. The sequenced sample consisted of blood. Receptor source: a man younger than 35 in good health.

This clone was observed a few times. This chain links TRBV6-1 with TRBJ1-6; D remains ambiguous. This CDR3 contains 13 residues. V was pared by 1 base and J by 8 bases, with 6 bases between. Germline V gene lookup returns CDR1 MNHNS and CDR2 SASEGT. CDR3 region: CASSEDPDSPLHF. The CDR3 DNA sequence: TGTGCCAGCAGTGAAGATCCCGATTCACCCCTCCACTTT.

The chain couples TRBV15 to TRBJ2-5, with TRBD1 matching over 10 bases. V gave up 5 bases and J gave up 7 bases; unmatched junction bases: 16. The CDR3 is 17 amino acids. Germline CDR1 LNHNV, CDR2 YYDKDF (reference sequence). CDR3 nucleotide sequence: TGTGCCACCAGCCGCGAGCTTAAGACAGGGGGCGCAGGGACCCAGTACTTC. It specifies CATSRELKTGGAGTQYF.

V gene TRBV3-1 (or the pseudogene TRBV3-2) combines with J gene TRBJ2-1, with 9 bases fitting TRBD2. Germline values: CDR1 LGHDT, CDR2 YNNKEL (reference sequence). The CDR3 is 16 amino acids. The trim removed 2 bases at V and 3 bases at J, leaving 5 bases unmatched. CDR3 DNA: TGTGCCAGCAGCCAACGGGCGGGAGGGCGCTACAATGAGCAGTTCTTC. This translates into CASSQRAGGRYNEQFF.

On this clone itself: Other DNA sequences of this sample code for an identical CDR3. The chain couples TRBV11-3 to TRBJ2-6; D remains ambiguous. Germline CDR1 and CDR2: SGHNT and YENEEA. Trimming took 6 bases from V and 0 from J, leaving 3 bases between them. This CDR3 has 13 amino acids. CDR3 nucleotide sequence: TGTGCCAGCAGAGCCTCTGGGGCCAACGTCCTGACTTTC. Translating it yields CASRASGANVLTF.

The genes are TRBV12-3 or TRBV12-4 and TRBJ1-1; D ambiguous. This CDR3 is 12 amino acids long. The V gene lost 3 bases and the J gene lost 4 bases, with 6 bases spanning the gap. CDR3 in amino acids: CASSFVGTEAFF. The DNA of the CDR3 is TGTGCCAGCAGTTTTGTTGGCACTGAAGCTTTCTTT.

The V gene is TRBV5-4, the J gene TRBJ1-2, with TRBD1 matching over 11 bases. This CDR3 contains 17 residues. Germline values: CDR1 SGHNT, CDR2 YYREEE (reference sequence). V was clipped by 4 bases and J by 2 bases; unmatched bases: 10. The DNA of the CDR3 is TGTGCCAGCAGCCTAGGGACAGGGGGTAGCCACAACTATGGCTACACCTTC. This sequence encodes CASSLGTGGSHNYGYTF.

The sample holds one count of this clone. J is TRBJ1-3 and V is TRBV9; 10 positions agree with TRBD1. The V segment lost 3 bases and the J segment 4 bases; nucleotides outside the gene matches: 7. CDR1 SGDLS and CDR2 YYNGEE come from the germline V gene. The CDR3 loop spans 16 amino acids. The CDR3 nucleotides read TGTGCCAGCAGCGACGGGACAGGGGTTCACGGAAACACCATATATTTT. Encoded protein: CASSDGTGVHGNTIYF.

V gene TRBV3-1 (or the pseudogene TRBV3-2) combines with J gene TRBJ1-6; the D is unclear. The CDR3 extends over 13 amino acids. Germline V gene lookup returns CDR1 LGHDT and CDR2 YNNKEL (reference sequence). Trimming left V 0 bases short and J 11 bases short, with 8 bases between. The CDR3 DNA sequence: TGTGCCAGCAGCCAAGACACTGTGGCACCCCTCCACTTT. It translates to CASSQDTVAPLHF.

The genes are TRBV6-5 and TRBJ1-2; 10 bases match TRBD1. This CDR3 spans 14 amino acids. In germline, CDR1 is MNHEY, CDR2 SVGAGI. V shed 5 bases, J shed 8 bases, and the junction held 8 bases outside the gene matches. DNA of the CDR3: TGTGCCAGCAGTCGCGGGACAGGGGAGAAGGGCTACACCTTC. Protein product: CASSRGTGEKGYTF.

The chain uses TRBV19 and TRBJ2-1, with TRBD2 matching 14 bases. V lost 4 bases, J lost 5 bases, and 7 bases stayed unmatched. The CDR3 is made up of 17 amino acids. Germline V gives CDR1 LNHDA, CDR2 SQIVND (reference sequence). CDR3 DNA: TGTGCCAGTAGTACCCGACTAGCGGGAGGGGTCCACAATGAGCAGTTCTTC. It codes for CASSTRLAGGVHNEQFF.

Points on this clone: A read error may produce the germline difference seen at one junction end. The chain has TRBV5-6 and TRBJ2-4; no clear D gene. CDR1 is SGHDT and CDR2 is YYEEEE in the germline V gene. The CDR3 has 11 residues. CDR3: CASSFKYIQYF. The CDR3 coding sequence is TGTGCCAGCAGCTTCAAATACATTCAGTACTTC.

The rearrangement links TRBV9 to TRBJ1-1; TRBD1 might be the D (6 bases). CDR1 and CDR2 (germline): SGDLS, YYNGEE. V was cut by 1 base and J by 8 bases, with 9 bases left in between. The CDR3 covers 12 residues. This CDR3 reads CASSVPGAEAFF. CDR3 in DNA: TGTGCCAGCAGCGTACCGGGGGCGGAAGCTTTCTTT.

J is TRBJ2-3 and V is TRBV4-1; a weak D match, TRBD1 (5 bases). CDR1 and CDR2 (germline): MGHRA, YSYEKL. The ends were cut back, 5 bases at V and 3 bases at J, with 18 bases in the middle. The CDR3 extends over 16 amino acids. The CDR3 nucleotides read TGCGCCAGCAGCACCTTGGGGCGGAAGAAGACAGATACGCAGTATTTT. The encoded protein is CASSTLGRKKTDTQYF.

The chain employs TRBV7-9 and TRBJ1-1, with D perhaps TRBD1 (5 bases). The CDR3 sequence is 15 residues long. Deletions cut 1 base from V and 5 bases from J, with 14 bases between. The germline V gene encodes CDR1 SEHNR and CDR2 FQNEAQ (reference sequence). The CDR3 sequence is CASSLGTLDGTEAFF. In DNA form, the CDR3 reads TGTGCCAGCAGCTTAGGGACATTAGATGGTACTGAAGCTTTCTTT. The full variable domain, its missing parts supplied by reference TRBV7-9 and TRBJ1-1, is DTGVSQNPRHKITKRGQNVTFRCDPISEHNRLYWYRQTLGQGPEFLTYFQNEAQLEKSRLLSDRFSAERPKGSFSTLEIQRTEQGDSAMYLCASSLGTLDGTEAFFGQGTRLTVV.

This clone appeared a single time. This sequence joins TRBV27 and TRBJ1-1, with 9 bases fitting TRBD1. This CDR3 has 15 residues. The J segment lost 2 bases and the V segment lost 8 bases, leaving 9 bases of the junction unmatched. The germline CDR1 and CDR2 sequences are MNHEY and SMNVEV (reference sequence). CDR3: CASRLTTGGNTEAFF. DNA of the CDR3: TGTGCCAGCCGATTAACCACAGGGGGCAACACTGAAGCTTTCTTT.

This clone was counted a few times. Other DNA sequences in this sample translate to the same CDR3. This sequence joins TRBV5-1 and TRBJ2-5; tentative D call: TRBD1 (5 bases). The CDR3 totals 13 residues. V was clipped by 2 bases and J by 5 bases, with 10 bases between them. Germline V gene sequence: CDR1 SGHRS, CDR2 YFSETQ. The CDR3 DNA reads as TGCGCCAGCAGCTTTAGGGGCGAGGAGACCCAGTACTTC. It specifies CASSFRGEETQYF.

This chain uses TRBV10-1 with TRBJ2-5; TRBD2 agrees at 8 bases. Germline values: CDR1 WNHNN, CDR2 SYGVQD (reference sequence). This CDR3 comprises 13 residues. V gave up 6 bases and J gave up 4 bases; unmatched junction bases: 4. CDR3 nucleotide sequence: TGCGCCAGCAGCTCCGGGGGGGGAGAGACCCAGTACTTC. This codes for CASSSGGGETQYF.

This clone was seen more than once but under ten times. The chain joins TRBV27 to TRBJ1-4, with 8 bases matching TRBD1. This CDR3 has 20 residues. V shed 6 bases and J 0 bases; nucleotides not matched to a gene: 18. Germline lookup yields CDR1 MNHEY and CDR2 SMNVEV (reference sequence). CDR3 sequence reads: CASRFLGTGRLSTTNEKLFF. CDR3 nucleotides: TGTGCCAGCAGATTCCTCGGGACAGGACGTCTTTCGACAACTAATGAAAAACTGTTTTTT.

This rearrangement joins TRBV10-2 to TRBJ2-7; the match to TRBD2 covers 7 bases. The V gene end was trimmed by 0 bases and the J gene end by 6 bases; junction bases not matched to a gene: 5. The CDR3 is 14 residues long. Germline loops: CDR1 WSHSY, CDR2 SAAADI. The CDR3 DNA reads as TGCGCCAGCAGTGAGTCCGGGGGGATTGGCGAGCAGTACGTC. Translation: CASSESGGIGEQYV.

This clone appeared a few times. This chain uses TRBV5-4 with TRBJ2-5; D is ambiguous. CDR3 length equals 13 residues. Trimming took off 0 bases at V and 3 bases at J, with 6 bases between the two ends. CDR1 is SGHNT and CDR2 is YYREEE in the germline V gene (reference sequence). The CDR3 nucleotides read TGTGCCAGCAGCTTGGAAAGGGAAGAGACCCAGTACTTC. It is translated as CASSLEREETQYF.

V usage is TRBV2 and J usage is TRBJ2-5; 7 bases match TRBD2. Germline loops: CDR1 SNHLY, CDR2 FYNNEI. V was clipped by 6 bases and J by 4 bases; unmatched bases: 11. The CDR3 consists of 15 residues. The CDR3, as DNA: TGTGCCAGCAGAGCCGGGACTAATCCAGGAGAGACCCAGTACTTC. Its protein is CASRAGTNPGETQYF.

This clone was seen only a few times. The chain has TRBV7-9 and TRBJ2-7, with D uncertain. V lost 5 bases and J 2 bases, leaving 13 bases between the germline ends. Germline V gives CDR1 SEHNR, CDR2 FQNEAQ (reference sequence). The CDR3 contains 14 residues. The CDR3 loop is CASSTTDLPYEQYF. The CDR3 DNA sequence: TGTGCCAGCAGCACCACGGACCTTCCCTACGAGCAGTACTTC.

V gene TRBV12-5 combines with J gene TRBJ2-3; no reliable D call. The CDR3 covers 18 residues. With 0 bases removed from V and 0 bases from J, the gap between germline ends came to 16 bases. The germline V gene has CDR1 LGHNT and CDR2 FRNRAP. CDR3 region: CASGLVPPLSYSTDTQYF. The CDR3 DNA is TGTGCTAGTGGTTTGGTACCTCCCCTAAGTTATAGCACAGATACGCAGTATTTT. Together with reference TRBV12-5 and TRBJ2-3, the CDR3 gives the full variable domain: DARVTQTPRHKVTEMGQEVTMRCQPILGHNTVFWYRQTMMQGLELLAYFRNRAPLDDSGMPKDRFSAEMPDATLATLKIQPSEPRDSAVYFCASGLVPPLSYSTDTQYFGPGTRLTVL.

The chain couples TRBV15 to TRBJ1-3; D unresolved. Per germline, CDR1 LNHNV and CDR2 YYDKDF (reference sequence). The CDR3 runs 16 residues. Trimming shortened V by 0 bases and J by 2 bases, and 11 bases separated the two germline ends. The CDR3 DNA is TGTGCCACCAGCAGAGATGACGCAGGTACTGGAAACACCATATATTTT. Amino acid sequence: CATSRDDAGTGNTIYF.

This clone was found a few times. The chain combines TRBV24-1 with TRBJ2-7; 8 nucleotides line up with TRBD1. This CDR3 has 14 amino acids. Germline values: CDR1 KGHDR, CDR2 SFDVKD. V shed 4 bases and J 0 bases; nucleotides not matched to a gene: 1. The CDR3 nucleotides read TGTGCCACCAGTGACGGACAGGGCTCCTACGAGCAGTACTTC. The encoded protein is CATSDGQGSYEQYF.

The V call is TRBV9, the J call TRBJ2-1; 9 bases map to TRBD2. V was clipped by 0 bases and J by 7 bases; unmatched bases: 8. From germline, CDR1 is SGDLS and CDR2 YYNGEE. The CDR3 has 16 amino acids. The CDR3 DNA sequence: TGTGCCAGCAGCGTAGGGGGAGCGGGGGGTCTGAATGAGCAGTTCTTC. Translated, it gives CASSVGGAGGLNEQFF.